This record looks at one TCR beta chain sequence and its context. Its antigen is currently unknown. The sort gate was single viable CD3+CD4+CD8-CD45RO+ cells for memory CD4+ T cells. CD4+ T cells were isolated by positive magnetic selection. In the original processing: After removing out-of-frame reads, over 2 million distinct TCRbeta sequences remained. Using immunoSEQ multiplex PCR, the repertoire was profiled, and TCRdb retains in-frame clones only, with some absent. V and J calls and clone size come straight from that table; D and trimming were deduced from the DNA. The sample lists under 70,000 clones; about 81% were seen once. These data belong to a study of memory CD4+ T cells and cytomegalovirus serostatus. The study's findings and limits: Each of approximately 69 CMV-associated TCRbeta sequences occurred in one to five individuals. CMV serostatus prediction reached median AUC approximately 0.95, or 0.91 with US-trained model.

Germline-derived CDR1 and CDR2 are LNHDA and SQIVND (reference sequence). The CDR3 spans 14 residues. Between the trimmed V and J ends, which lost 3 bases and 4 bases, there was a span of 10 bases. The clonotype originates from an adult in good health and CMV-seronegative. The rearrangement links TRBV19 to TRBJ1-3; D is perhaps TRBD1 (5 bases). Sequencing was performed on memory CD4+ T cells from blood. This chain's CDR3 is CASSIGAAGNTIYF. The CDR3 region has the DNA TGTGCCAGTAGTATTGGGGCAGCAGGAAACACCATATATTTT.